This T cell receptor beta chain was captured in a study of response to subunit inactivated influenza vaccine. TCRdb reanalysed the RT-PCR reads using MiXCR and keeps one entry per CDR3 protein. The sample contains around 600,000 distinct CDR3 sequences, about 10% of which appear only once. In this sample, this clonotype turned up many times. The V gene's germline CDR1 is SGHNT and CDR2 YYREEE (reference sequence). Trimming pared 2 bases from V and 5 bases from J, leaving 10 bases between. CDR3 size: 14 residues. The data also belong to a second study, concerning T cells expressing NK-cell markers. That report notes: Generation of TCR beta cDNA was performed by 5'RACE template switching incorporating UMIs.

This sample comprised PBMCs from blood, obtained on the day of vaccination. The clonotype originates from a man in his forties or fifties who received an inactivated influenza vaccine. The rearrangement uses TRBV5-4 and TRBJ2-2; weak D call: TRBD1 (5 bases). The CDR3 sequence: CASSFVKGTGELFF. The CDR3 nucleotides are TGTGCCAGCAGCTTCGTGAAGGGGACCGGGGAGCTGTTTTTT.